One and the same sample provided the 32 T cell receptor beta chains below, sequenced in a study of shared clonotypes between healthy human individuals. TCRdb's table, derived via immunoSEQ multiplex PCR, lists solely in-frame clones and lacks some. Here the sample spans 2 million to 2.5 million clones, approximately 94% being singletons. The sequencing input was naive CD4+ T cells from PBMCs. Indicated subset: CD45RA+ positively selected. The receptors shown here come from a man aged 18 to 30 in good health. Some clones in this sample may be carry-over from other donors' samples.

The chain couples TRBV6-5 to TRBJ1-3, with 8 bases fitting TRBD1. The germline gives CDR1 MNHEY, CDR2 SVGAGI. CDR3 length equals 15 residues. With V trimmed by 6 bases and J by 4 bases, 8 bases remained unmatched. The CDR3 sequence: CASRDQGATGNTIYF. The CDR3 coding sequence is TGTGCCAGCAGGGACCAGGGGGCGACCGGAAACACCATATATTTT.

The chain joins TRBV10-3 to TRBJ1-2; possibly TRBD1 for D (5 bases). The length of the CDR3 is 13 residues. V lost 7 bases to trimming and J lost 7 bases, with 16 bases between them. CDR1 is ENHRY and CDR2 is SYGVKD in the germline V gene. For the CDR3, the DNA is TGTGCCATCACTCGGGACTCCGCAGGTGGCTACACCTTC. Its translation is CAITRDSAGGYTF.

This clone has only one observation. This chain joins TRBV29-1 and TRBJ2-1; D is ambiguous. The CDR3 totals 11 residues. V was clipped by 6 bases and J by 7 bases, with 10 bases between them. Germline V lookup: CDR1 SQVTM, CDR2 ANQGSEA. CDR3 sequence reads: CSVIPSNEQFF. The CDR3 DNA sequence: TGCAGCGTAATTCCGAGTAATGAGCAGTTCTTC.

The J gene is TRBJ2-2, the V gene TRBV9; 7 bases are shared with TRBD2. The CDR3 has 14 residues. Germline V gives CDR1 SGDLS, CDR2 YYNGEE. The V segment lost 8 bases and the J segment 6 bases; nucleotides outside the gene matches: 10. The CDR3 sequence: CASQRASGPGELFF. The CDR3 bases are TGTGCCAGTCAGCGGGCTAGCGGACCCGGGGAGCTGTTTTTT.

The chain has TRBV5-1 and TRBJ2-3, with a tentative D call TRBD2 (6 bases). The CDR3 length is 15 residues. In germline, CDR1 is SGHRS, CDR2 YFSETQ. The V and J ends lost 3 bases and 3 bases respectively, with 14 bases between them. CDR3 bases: TGCGCCAGCAGCTACCTGGGGAGGTTGACAGATACGCAGTATTTT. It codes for CASSYLGRLTDTQYF.

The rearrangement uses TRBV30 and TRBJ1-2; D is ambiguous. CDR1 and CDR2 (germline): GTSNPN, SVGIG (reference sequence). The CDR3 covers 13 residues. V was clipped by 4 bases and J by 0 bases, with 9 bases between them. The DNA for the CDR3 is TGTGCCTGGATCCCGGGATCTAACTATGGCTACACCTTC. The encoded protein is CAWIPGSNYGYTF.

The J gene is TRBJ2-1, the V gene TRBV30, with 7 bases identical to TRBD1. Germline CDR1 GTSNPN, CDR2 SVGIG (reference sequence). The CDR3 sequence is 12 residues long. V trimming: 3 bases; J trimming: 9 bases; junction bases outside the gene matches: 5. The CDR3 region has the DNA TGTGCCTGGAGGGGACAGTGGGGTGAGCAGTTCTTC. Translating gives CAWRGQWGEQFF.

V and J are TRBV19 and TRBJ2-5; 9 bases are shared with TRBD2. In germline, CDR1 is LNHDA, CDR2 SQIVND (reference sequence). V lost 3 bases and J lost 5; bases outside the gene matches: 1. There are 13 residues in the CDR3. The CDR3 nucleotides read TGTGCCAGTAGTATTGGACTAGCGGAGACCCAGTACTTC. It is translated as CASSIGLAETQYF.

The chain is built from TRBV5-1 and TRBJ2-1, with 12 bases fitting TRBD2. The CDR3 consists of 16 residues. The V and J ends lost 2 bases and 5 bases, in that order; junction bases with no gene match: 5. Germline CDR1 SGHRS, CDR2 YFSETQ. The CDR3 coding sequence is TGCGCCAGCAGCTTCCTAGCGGGAGGGAGCCACAATGAGCAGTTCTTC. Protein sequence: CASSFLAGGSHNEQFF.

The CDR3 bases are TGTGCCAGCTCACGCTCCGGGACTAGCGGATACGAGCAGTACTTC. Translated: CASSRSGTSGYEQYF. The gene calls are TRBV18 and TRBJ2-5; 11 positions agree with TRBD2. The DNA end is a closer match to TRBJ2-7, so the J assignment may be wrong. From germline, CDR1 is KGHSH and CDR2 LQKENI. The CDR3 totals 15 residues.

CDR3 DNA: TGTGCCAGCTCGAATACAGGGCGAGGAACTGAAGCTTTCTTT. This encodes CASSNTGRGTEAFF. The chain joins TRBV6-1 to TRBJ1-1, with a weak D call TRBD1 (6 bases). Trimming removed 8 bases at V and 5 bases at J, with 18 bases between. CDR1 and CDR2 from the germline V gene are MNHNS and SASEGT. The CDR3 totals 14 residues.

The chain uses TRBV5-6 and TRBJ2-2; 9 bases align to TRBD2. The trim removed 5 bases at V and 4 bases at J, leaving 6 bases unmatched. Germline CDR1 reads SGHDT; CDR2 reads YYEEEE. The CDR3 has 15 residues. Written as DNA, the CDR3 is TGTGCCAGCAGGAATAGCGGGAGAGGCACCGGGGAGCTGTTTTTT. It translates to CASRNSGRGTGELFF.

DNA of the CDR3: TGTGCCAGCAGTTACGGGCGGGTTGGAAACACCATATATTTT. Translated, it gives CASSYGRVGNTIYF. This chain joins TRBV6-5 and TRBJ1-3; D unclear. Trimming took off 2 bases at V and 3 bases at J, with 8 bases between the two ends. There are 14 residues in the CDR3. CDR1 is MNHEY, CDR2 SVGAGI, per germline.

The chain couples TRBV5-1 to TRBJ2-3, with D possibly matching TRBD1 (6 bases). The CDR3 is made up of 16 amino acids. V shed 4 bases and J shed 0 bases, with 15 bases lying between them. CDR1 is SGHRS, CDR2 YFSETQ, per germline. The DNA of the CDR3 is TGCGCCAGCAGCACGTGGACAGTACGTAGCACAGATACGCAGTATTTT. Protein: CASSTWTVRSTDTQYF.

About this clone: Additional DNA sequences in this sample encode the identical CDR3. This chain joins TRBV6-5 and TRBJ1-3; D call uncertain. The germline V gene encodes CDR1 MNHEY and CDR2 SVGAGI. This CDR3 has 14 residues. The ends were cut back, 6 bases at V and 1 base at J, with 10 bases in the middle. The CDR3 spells CASRRSLSGNTIYF. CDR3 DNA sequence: TGTGCCAGCAGACGATCCCTTTCTGGAAACACCATATATTTT.

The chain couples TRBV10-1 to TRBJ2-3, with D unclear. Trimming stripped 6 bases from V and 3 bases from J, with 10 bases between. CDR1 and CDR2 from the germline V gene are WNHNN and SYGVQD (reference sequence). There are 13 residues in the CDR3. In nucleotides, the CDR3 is TGCGCCAGCAGGGAAGGCAGGACAGATACGCAGTATTTT. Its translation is CASREGRTDTQYF.

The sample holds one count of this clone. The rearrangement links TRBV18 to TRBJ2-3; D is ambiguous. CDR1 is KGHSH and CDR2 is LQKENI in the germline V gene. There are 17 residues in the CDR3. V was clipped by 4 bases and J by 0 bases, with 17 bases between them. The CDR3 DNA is TGTGCCAGCTCACTTCCCCACAGAGCCTCTAGCACAGATACGCAGTATTTT. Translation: CASSLPHRASSTDTQYF.

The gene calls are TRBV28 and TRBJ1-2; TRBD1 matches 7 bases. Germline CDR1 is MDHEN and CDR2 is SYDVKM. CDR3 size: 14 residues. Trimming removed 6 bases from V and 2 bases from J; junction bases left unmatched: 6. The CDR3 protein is CASSPRGLNYGYTF. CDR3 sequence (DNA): TGTGCCAGCAGCCCCAGGGGGTTAAACTATGGCTACACCTTC.

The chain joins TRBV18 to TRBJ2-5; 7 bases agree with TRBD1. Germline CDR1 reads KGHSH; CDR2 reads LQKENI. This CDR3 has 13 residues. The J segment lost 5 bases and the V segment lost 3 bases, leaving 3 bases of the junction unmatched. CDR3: CASSPQQGETQYF. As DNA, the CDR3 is TGTGCCAGCTCACCTCAACAGGGGGAGACCCAGTACTTC.

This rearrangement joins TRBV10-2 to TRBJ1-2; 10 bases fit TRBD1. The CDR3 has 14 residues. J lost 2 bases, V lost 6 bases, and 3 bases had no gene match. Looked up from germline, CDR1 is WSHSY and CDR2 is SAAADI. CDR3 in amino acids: CASRKGQGNYGYTF. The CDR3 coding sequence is TGCGCCAGCAGGAAGGGACAGGGGAACTATGGCTACACCTTC.

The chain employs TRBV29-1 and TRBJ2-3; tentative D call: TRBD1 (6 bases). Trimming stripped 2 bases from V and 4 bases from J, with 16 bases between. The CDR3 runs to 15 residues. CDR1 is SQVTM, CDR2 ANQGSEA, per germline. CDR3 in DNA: TGCAGCGTTGAACAAGGGACACGGTCTCCAGATACGCAGTATTTT. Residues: CSVEQGTRSPDTQYF.

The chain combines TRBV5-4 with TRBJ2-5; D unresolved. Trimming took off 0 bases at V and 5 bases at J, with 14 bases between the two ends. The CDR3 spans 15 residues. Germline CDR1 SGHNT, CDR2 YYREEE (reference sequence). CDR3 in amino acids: CASSLVPEKWETQYF. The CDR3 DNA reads TGTGCCAGCAGCTTGGTCCCTGAAAAATGGGAGACCCAGTACTTC.

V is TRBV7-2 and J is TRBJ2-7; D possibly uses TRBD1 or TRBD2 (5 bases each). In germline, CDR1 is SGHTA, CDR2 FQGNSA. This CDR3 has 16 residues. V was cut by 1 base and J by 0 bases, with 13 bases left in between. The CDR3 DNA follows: TGTGCCAGCAGCTTAGGAGGGACGGTCAGCTCCTACGAGCAGTACTTC. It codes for CASSLGGTVSSYEQYF.

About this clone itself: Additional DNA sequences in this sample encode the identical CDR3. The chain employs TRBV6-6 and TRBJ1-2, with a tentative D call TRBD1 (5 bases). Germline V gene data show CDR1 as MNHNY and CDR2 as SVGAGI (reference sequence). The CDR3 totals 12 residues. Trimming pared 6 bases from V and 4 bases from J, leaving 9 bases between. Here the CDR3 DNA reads TGTGCCAGCAGACCAGGGTCCTATGGCTACACCTTC. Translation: CASRPGSYGYTF.

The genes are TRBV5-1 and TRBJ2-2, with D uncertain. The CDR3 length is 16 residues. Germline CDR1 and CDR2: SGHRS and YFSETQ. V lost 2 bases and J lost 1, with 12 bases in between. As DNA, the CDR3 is TGCGCCAGCAGCTTCAATACAGCAGAGAACACCGGGGAGCTGTTTTTT. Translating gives CASSFNTAENTGELFF. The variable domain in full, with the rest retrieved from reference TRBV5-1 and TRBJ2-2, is KAGVTQTPRYLIKTRGQQVTLSCSPISGHRSVSWYQQTPGQGLQFLFEYFSETQRNKGNFPGRFSGRQFSNSRSEMNVSTLELGDSALYLCASSFNTAENTGELFFGEGSRLTVL.

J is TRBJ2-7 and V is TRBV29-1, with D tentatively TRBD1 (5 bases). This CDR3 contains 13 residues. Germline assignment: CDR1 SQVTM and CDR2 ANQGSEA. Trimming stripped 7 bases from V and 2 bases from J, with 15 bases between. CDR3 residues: CSAADLGAYEQYF. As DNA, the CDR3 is TGCAGCGCTGCGGACCTAGGGGCCTACGAGCAGTACTTC.

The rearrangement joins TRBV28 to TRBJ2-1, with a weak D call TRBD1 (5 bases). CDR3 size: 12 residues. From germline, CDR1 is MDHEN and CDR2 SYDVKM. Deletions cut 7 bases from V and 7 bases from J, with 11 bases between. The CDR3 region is CASTLRGNEQFF. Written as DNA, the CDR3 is TGTGCCAGCACTCTAAGGGGAAATGAGCAGTTCTTC.

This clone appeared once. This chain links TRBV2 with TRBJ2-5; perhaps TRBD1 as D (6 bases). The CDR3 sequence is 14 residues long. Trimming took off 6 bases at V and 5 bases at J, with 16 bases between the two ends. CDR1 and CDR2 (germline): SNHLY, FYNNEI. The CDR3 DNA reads TGTGCCAGCAGAGACAGGTCTTCAGGGGAGACCCAGTACTTC. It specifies CASRDRSSGETQYF.

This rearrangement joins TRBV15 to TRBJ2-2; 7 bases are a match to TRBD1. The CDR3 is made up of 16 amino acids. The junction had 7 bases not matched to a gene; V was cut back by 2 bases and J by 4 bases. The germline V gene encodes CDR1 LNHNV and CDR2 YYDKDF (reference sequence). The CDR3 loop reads CATSRPQGELTGELFF. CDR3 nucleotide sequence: TGTGCCACCAGCAGACCTCAGGGGGAGCTCACCGGGGAGCTGTTTTTT.

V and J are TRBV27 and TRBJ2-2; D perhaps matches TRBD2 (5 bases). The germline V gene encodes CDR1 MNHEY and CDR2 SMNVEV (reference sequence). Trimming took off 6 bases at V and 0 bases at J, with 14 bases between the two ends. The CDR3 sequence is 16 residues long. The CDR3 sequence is CASSVLSRANTGELFF. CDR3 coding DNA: TGTGCCAGCAGCGTTCTGTCGCGGGCGAACACCGGGGAGCTGTTTTTT.

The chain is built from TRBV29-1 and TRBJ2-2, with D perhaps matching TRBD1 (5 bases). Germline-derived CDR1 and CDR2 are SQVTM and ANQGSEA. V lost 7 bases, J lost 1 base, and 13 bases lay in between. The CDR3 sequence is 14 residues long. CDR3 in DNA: TGCAGCGCCCGAGACAGTCAGAACACCGGGGAGCTGTTTTTT. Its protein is CSARDSQNTGELFF.

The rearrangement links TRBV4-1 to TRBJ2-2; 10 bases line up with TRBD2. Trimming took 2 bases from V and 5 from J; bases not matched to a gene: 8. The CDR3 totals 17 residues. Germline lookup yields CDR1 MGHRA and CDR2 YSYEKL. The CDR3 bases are TGCGCCAGCAGCCAATCAACTAGCGGGGCTGCAACCGGGGAGCTGTTTTTT. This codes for CASSQSTSGAATGELFF.